Below, one T cell receptor (beta chain) is given with its context. As yet, its antigen is unknown. The data originate from a study of T cells after yellow fever vaccination. General study findings and limits: Booster samples showed a return of most primary-vaccination clones (roughly 96% CD4, around 88% CD8).

CDR3 length: 13 amino acids. V was pared by 3 bases and J by 4 bases, with 9 bases between. TCRdb re-analysed the 5' RACE reads in MiXCR, keeping a single row per CDR3 protein. The sample shows some 340,000 distinct CDR3 sequences, about 11% of them seen only once. The chain has TRBV12-3 or TRBV12-4 and TRBJ1-2, with D tentatively TRBD1 (5 bases). The TCR was taken from a man aged 18 to 29 who received the YFV17D yellow fever vaccine. Here the sequenced sample was CD4+ T cells sorted from PBMCs, taken 45 days after the yellow fever booster vaccination. The CDR3 loop is CASSFRVGYGYTF. In nucleotides, the CDR3 is TGTGCCAGCAGTTTCAGGGTGGGCTATGGCTACACCTTC.